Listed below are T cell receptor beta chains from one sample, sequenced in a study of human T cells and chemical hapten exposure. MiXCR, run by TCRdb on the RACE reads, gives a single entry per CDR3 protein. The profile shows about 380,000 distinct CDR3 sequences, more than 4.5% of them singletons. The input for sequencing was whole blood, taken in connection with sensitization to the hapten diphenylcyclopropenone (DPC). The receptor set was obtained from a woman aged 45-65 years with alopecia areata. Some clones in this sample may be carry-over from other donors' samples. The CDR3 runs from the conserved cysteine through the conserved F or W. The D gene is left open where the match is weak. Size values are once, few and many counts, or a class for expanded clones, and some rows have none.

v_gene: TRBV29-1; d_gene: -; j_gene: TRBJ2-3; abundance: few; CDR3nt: TGCAGCGTTGTAGGCGTCGGCCCAAATCGCCTCACAGATACGCAGTATTTT; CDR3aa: CSVVGVGPNRLTDTQYF
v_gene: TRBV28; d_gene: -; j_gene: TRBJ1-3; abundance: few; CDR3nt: TGTGCCAGCACTCTGGGGCAACCGACGTCTGGAAACACCATATATTTT; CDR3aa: CASTLGQPTSGNTIYF
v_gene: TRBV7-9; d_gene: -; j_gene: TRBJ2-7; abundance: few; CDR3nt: TGTGCCAGCAGCCCCCTCCGGGACGGAGCCTACGAGCAGTACTTC; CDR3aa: CASSPLRDGAYEQYF
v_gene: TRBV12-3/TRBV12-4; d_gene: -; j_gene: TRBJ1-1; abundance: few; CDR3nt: TGTGCCAGCAGGCTTCCCCCGAACACTGAAGCTTTCTTT; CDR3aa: CASRLPPNTEAFF
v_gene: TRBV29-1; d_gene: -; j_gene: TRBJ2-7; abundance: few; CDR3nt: TGCAGCGTTGCGTCTTTTGACAGGCGGTACGAGCAGTACTTC; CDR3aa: CSVASFDRRYEQYF
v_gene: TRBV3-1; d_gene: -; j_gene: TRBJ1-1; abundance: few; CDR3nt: TGTGCCAGCAGTCGAGTGAAGGGGAGTTGGGCTTTCTTT; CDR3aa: CASSRVKGSWAFF
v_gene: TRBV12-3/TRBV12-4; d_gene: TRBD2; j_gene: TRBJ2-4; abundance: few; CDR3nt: TGTGCCAGCAGTTTAGGCGGTGCGGGGGACATTCAGTACTTC; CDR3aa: CASSLGGAGDIQYF
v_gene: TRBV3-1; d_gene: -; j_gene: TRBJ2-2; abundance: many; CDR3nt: TGTGCCAGCAGGCCCTATTTATCTCAGAACACCGGGGAGCTGTTTTTT; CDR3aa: CASRPYLSQNTGELFF
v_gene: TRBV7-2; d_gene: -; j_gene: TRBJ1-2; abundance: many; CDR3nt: TGTGCCAGCAGCCAAAGGGGCGGACGATATGGACTGGGCTACACCTTC; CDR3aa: CASSQRGGRYGLGYTF
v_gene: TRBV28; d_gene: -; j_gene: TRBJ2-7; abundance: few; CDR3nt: TGTGCCAGCAGCATCCTGACTGCAAAGGGACAGTACTTC; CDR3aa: CASSILTAKGQYF
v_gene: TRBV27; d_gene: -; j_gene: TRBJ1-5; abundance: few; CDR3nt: TGTGCCAGCAGTTTACATGGGTTACGCCAGCCCCAGCATTTT; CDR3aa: CASSLHGLRQPQHF
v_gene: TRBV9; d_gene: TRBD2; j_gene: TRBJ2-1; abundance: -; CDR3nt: TGTGCCAGCAGTGGGACTAGCGGGAGCGGTGAGCAGTTCTTC; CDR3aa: CASSGTSGSGEQFF
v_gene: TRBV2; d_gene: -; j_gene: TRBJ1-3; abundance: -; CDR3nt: TGTGCCAGCAGACTTGGGAGCACCATATATTTT; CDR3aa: CASRLGSTIYF
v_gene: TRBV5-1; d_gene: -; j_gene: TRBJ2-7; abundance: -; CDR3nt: TGCGCCAGCAGCTTGGGGACGGGGCTGGACGAGCAGTACTTC; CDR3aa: CASSLGTGLDEQYF
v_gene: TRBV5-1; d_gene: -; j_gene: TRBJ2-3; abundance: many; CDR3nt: TGCGCCAGCAGCTTGGACCGACCTAACACAGATACGCAGTATTTT; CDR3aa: CASSLDRPNTDTQYF
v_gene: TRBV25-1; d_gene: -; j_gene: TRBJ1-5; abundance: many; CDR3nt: TGTGCCAGCAGCCAGACAGGACGAAATCAGCCCCAGCATTTT; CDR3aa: CASSQTGRNQPQHF
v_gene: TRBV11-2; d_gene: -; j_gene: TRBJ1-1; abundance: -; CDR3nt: TGTGCCAGCAGCGGAATGAGGGAGAACACTGAAGCTTTCTTT; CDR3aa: CASSGMRENTEAFF
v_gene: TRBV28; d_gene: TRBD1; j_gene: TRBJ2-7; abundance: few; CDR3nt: TGTGCCAGCAGCCGATTCGGGGGACAGGGGAACGAGCAGTACTTC; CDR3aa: CASSRFGGQGNEQYF
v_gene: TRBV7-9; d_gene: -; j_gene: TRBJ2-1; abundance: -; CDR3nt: TGTGCCAGCAGCTTACGGGATCGGGGGCCCTCCTACAATGAGCAGTTCTTC; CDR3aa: CASSLRDRGPSYNEQFF
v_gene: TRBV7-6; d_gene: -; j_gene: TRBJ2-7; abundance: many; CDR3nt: TGTGCCAGCAGCTTGGGGTGGCGGGGACAGAGGTCCTACGAGCAGTACTTC; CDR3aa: CASSLGWRGQRSYEQYF
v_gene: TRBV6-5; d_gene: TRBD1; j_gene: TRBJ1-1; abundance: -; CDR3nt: TGTGCCAGCAGTTGGGGACAGGGGATACGGAACACTGAAGCTTTCTTT; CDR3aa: CASSWGQGIRNTEAFF
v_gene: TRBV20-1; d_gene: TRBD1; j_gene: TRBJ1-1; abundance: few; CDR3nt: TGCAGTGCCAGGACAGGCGGGGTGAACACTGAAGCTTTCTTT; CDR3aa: CSARTGGVNTEAFF
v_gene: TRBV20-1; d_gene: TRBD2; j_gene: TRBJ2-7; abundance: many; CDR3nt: TGCAGTGCTAGAGGGAGCGGGACCGACTACGAGCAGTACTTC; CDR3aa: CSARGSGTDYEQYF
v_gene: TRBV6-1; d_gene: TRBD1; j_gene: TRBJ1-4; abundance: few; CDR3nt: TGTGCCAGCAGGGACAGGAATGAAAAACTGTTTTTT; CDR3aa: CASRDRNEKLFF
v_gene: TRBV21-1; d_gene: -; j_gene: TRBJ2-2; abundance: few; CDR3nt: TGTGCCAGCAGACACTTAGAGTATCGACCGCGGGACACCACGAACACCGGGGAGCTGTTTTTT; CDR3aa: CASRHLEYRPRDTTNTGELFF
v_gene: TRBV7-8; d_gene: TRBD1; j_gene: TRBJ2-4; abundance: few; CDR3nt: TGTGCCAGCAGCCCGCTGACAGGGGAGGCCAAAAACATTCAGTACTTC; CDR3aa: CASSPLTGEAKNIQYF
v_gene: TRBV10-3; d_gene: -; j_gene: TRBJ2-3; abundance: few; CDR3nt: TGTGCCATCAGTGAGTCTAGCGTTGCAGATACGCAGTATTTT; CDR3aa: CAISESSVADTQYF
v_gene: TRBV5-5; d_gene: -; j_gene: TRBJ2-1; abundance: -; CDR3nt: TGTGCCAGCAGCTTTGACGAGTACAATGAGCAGTTCTTC; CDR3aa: CASSFDEYNEQFF
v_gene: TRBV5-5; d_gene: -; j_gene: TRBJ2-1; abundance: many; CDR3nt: TGTGCCAGCAGCTTGGAGCCCGGGAGTGCCTACAATGAGCAGTTCTTC; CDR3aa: CASSLEPGSAYNEQFF
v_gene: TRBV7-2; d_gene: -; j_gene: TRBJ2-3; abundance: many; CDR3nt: TGTGCCAGCAGCTTATTGGGGCAGGGGTTAGATACGCAGTATTTT; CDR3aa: CASSLLGQGLDTQYF
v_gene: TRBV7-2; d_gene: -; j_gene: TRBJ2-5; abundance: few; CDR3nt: TGTGCCAGCAGCTTAGTCCCCAGGGCCGGGGAGACCCAGTACTTC; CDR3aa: CASSLVPRAGETQYF
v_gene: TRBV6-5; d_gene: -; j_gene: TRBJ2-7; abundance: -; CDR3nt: TGTGCCAGCAGTTACTTCTTCCAGTACGAGCAGTACTTC; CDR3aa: CASSYFFQYEQYF
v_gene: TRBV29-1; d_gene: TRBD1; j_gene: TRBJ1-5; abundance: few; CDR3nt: TGCAGCGTTGGGACGGGACAGGGGATGGATCAGCCCCAGCATTTT; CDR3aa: CSVGTGQGMDQPQHF
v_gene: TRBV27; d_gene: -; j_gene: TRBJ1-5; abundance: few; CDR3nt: TGTGCCAGCAGTCCACGGGTCAATCAGCCCCAGCATTTT; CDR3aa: CASSPRVNQPQHF
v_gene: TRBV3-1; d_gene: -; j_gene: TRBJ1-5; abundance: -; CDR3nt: TGTGCCAGCAGCCAAGTTCGGGGCGGCCAGCCCCAGCATTTT; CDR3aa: CASSQVRGGQPQHF
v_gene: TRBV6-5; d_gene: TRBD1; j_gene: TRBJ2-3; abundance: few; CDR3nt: TGTGCCAGTAAGAAGACAGGGGACACAGATACGCAGTATTTT; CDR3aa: CASKKTGDTDTQYF
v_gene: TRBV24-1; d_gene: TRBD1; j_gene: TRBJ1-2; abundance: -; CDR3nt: TGTGCCACCAGTGACTCGACAGGGGGTAATAACTATGGCTACACCTTC; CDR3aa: CATSDSTGGNNYGYTF
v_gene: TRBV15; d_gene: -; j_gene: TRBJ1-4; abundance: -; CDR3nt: TGTGCCACCAGCAGACAGGGGACTAATGAAAAACTGTTTTTT; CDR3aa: CATSRQGTNEKLFF
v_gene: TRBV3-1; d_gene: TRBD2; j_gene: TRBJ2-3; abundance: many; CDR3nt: TGTGCCAGCAGCCCCTCCGGGCGGGGGGGAAGAGATACGCAGTATTTT; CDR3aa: CASSPSGRGGRDTQYF
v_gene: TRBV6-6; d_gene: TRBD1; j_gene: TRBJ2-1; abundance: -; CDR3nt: TGTGCCAGCAGTTACATCCCCGGGACAGGTTCGCACAATGAGCAGTTCTTC; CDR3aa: CASSYIPGTGSHNEQFF